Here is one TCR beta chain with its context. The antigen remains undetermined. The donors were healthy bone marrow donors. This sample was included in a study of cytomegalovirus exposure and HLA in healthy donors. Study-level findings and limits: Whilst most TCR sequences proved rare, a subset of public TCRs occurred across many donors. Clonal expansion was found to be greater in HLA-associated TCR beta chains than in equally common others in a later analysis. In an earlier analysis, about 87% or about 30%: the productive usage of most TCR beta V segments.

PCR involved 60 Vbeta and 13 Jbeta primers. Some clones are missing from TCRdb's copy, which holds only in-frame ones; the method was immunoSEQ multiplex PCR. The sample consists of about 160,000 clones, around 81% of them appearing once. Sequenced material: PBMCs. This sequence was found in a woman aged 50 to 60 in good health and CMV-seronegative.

The DNA of the CDR3 is TGTGCCAGCCTGCAGGACAGGGGACTCTACGAGCAGTACTTC. Its translation: CASLQDRGLYEQYF. The chain links TRBV2 to TRBJ2-7, with TRBD1 matching 9 bases. V dropped 8 bases and J dropped 3; count of bases not matched to a gene: 8. Germline V gives CDR1 SNHLY, CDR2 FYNNEI. The CDR3 has 14 residues.